The 13 T cell receptor beta chains below were found in one sample sequenced in a study of blood T cells in healthy people across ages. Primed by a sample-barcoded 5' primer and a J-beta primer mix, a second PCR proceeded for 7 to 11 cycles. TCRdb re-derived calls from the 5' RACE reads in MiXCR, one entry per CDR3 protein. The profile shows 650,000 to 900,000 distinct CDR3 sequences, 62% of them singletons. The specimen was blood. These receptors originate from a man aged 30 to 39 in good health.

This chain uses TRBV11-3 with TRBJ2-4, with D possibly being TRBD2 (7 bases). Judging by the DNA end, TRBJ2-7 fits better; the J call may be wrong. Per germline, CDR1 SGHNT and CDR2 YENEEA. CDR3 length: 14 residues. CDR3 sequence: CASSLRGGEGEQYF. DNA of the CDR3: TGTGCCAGCAGCTTAAGGGGGGGCGAAGGCGAGCAGTACTTC.

The chain has TRBV20-1 and TRBJ2-3, with 8 bases matching TRBD2. Per germline, CDR1 DFQATT and CDR2 SNEGSKA (reference sequence). The V gene end was trimmed by 2 bases and the J gene end by 1 base; junction bases not matched to a gene: 8. The CDR3 is 16 amino acids. CDR3 amino acids: CSARRSTGGRTDTQYF. CDR3 DNA sequence: TGCAGTGCTAGACGATCGACGGGGGGGCGCACAGATACGCAGTATTTT.

The V and J genes are TRBV5-1 and TRBJ2-1, with TRBD2 as a possible D gene (7 bases). Trimming stripped 4 bases from V and 6 bases from J, with 17 bases between. Germline CDR1 SGHRS, CDR2 YFSETQ. There are 15 residues in the CDR3. The CDR3: CASSGTRGPRNEQFF. CDR3 DNA sequence: TGCGCCAGCAGCGGTACGCGGGGGCCACGCAATGAGCAGTTCTTC.

The chain carries TRBV19 and TRBJ1-1, with unresolved D. Per the germline V gene, CDR1 is LNHDA and CDR2 is SQIVND (reference sequence). This CDR3 is built from 16 residues. Trimming took 4 bases from V and 3 from J, leaving 18 bases between them. CDR3 DNA sequence: TGTGCCAGTAGTAGCCGATTTGGTAGGAGGGACACTGAAGCTTTCTTT. Translated: CASSSRFGRRDTEAFF.

V and J are TRBV7-2 and TRBJ1-6; D gene uncertain. Germline V gene data show CDR1 as SGHTA and CDR2 as FQGNSA. Trimming removed 5 bases at V and 1 base at J, with 18 bases between. This CDR3 has 18 amino acids. CDR3 sequence (DNA): TGTGCCAGCAGCCTCCGGGCGGCATCAGTATCCTATAATTCACCCCTCCACTTT. It yields the protein CASSLRAASVSYNSPLHF.

This clonotype came up a few times. The rearrangement uses TRBV2 and TRBJ2-5, with D possibly TRBD2 on 5 matching bases. The CDR3 is 12 amino acids. The V end was cut by 8 bases, the J end by 3 bases, with 10 bases between. Germline V CDR1 and CDR2: SNHLY, FYNNEI. CDR3 bases: TGTGCCAGCTCCGGACTGAAAGAGACCCAGTACTTC. It yields the protein CASSGLKETQYF. The full variable domain, with the rest looked up from reference TRBV2 and TRBJ2-5, is EPEVTQTPSHQVTQMGQEVILRCVPISNHLYFYWYRQILGQKVEFLVSFYNNEISEKSEIFDDQFSVERPDGSNFTLKIRSTKLEDSAMYFCASSGLKETQYFGPGTRLLVL.

This clonotype occurred many times. The chain carries TRBV12-3 or TRBV12-4 and TRBJ1-1; D gene ambiguous. This CDR3 region has 15 residues. V lost 4 bases to trimming and J lost 2 bases, with 14 bases between them. CDR3 in DNA: TGTGCCAGCAGTTACCGCCGGGAGGGAAACACTGAAGCTTTCTTT. This gives the protein CASSYRREGNTEAFF.

The rearrangement uses TRBV4-3 and TRBJ2-6, with D tentatively TRBD2 (7 bases). This CDR3 spans 17 amino acids. Trimming removed 3 bases at V and 2 bases at J, with 14 bases between. Germline CDR1 and CDR2: LGHNA and YSLEER. CDR3 residues: CASSHQSGGPGANVLTF. The CDR3 DNA reads as TGCGCCAGCAGCCATCAATCCGGGGGGCCTGGGGCCAACGTCCTGACTTTC.

The rearrangement joins TRBV3-1 to TRBJ2-7; 9 bases are shared with TRBD2. Germline loops: CDR1 LGHDT, CDR2 YNNKEL (reference sequence). The J segment lost 7 bases and the V segment lost 6 bases, leaving 19 bases of the junction unmatched. This CDR3 region has 17 residues. CDR3 sequence: CASSHSSGEASYNEQYF. The CDR3 DNA sequence: TGTGCCAGCAGTCACTCTAGCGGGGAGGCCTCCTACAATGAGCAGTACTTC.

This chain joins TRBV24-1 and TRBJ2-5; 12 positions agree with TRBD2. V trimming: 4 bases; J trimming: 5 bases; junction bases outside the gene matches: 7. There are 16 residues in the CDR3. CDR1 and CDR2 (germline): KGHDR, SFDVKD. CDR3 sequence reads: CATSETTSGGSETQYF. In DNA form, the CDR3 reads TGTGCCACCAGTGAAACGACTAGCGGGGGATCGGAGACCCAGTACTTC.

The chain uses TRBV3-1 and TRBJ2-1; D perhaps matches TRBD2 (6 bases). This CDR3 region has 12 residues. Germline CDR1 LGHDT, CDR2 YNNKEL (reference sequence). With 0 bases removed from V and 13 bases from J, the gap between germline ends came to 10 bases. CDR3 sequence reads: CASSQDTTRQFF. The CDR3 DNA sequence: TGTGCCAGCAGCCAAGATACGACTAGACAGTTCTTC.

This chain uses TRBV10-3 with TRBJ2-1; maybe TRBD1 (5 bases). The V and J ends lost 6 bases and 3 bases respectively, with 15 bases between them. The length of the CDR3 is 15 residues. Germline loops: CDR1 ENHRY, CDR2 SYGVKD. The DNA of the CDR3 is TGTGCCATCAGGAAAACAGGTTCCAACTACAATGAGCAGTTCTTC. This sequence encodes CAIRKTGSNYNEQFF.

V gene TRBV20-1 combines with J gene TRBJ2-7; TRBD1 agrees at 10 bases. The CDR3 consists of 15 residues. Trimming took 4 bases from V and 5 from J; bases not matched to a gene: 11. Germline V lookup: CDR1 DFQATT, CDR2 SNEGSKA (reference sequence). This CDR3 is CSATAPPGQGNEQYF. CDR3 bases: TGCAGTGCTACCGCTCCCCCGGGACAGGGGAACGAGCAGTACTTC.